This T cell receptor (beta chain) was sequenced for a study of beta chain features in type 1 diabetes. This CDR3 is built from 14 residues. From germline, CDR1 is SNHLY and CDR2 FYNNEI. V was pared by 7 bases and J by 1 base, with 11 bases between. This clone has more than one count but fewer than ten. Its antigen is unidentified. Since all of the isolated RNA was reverse transcribed, expressed TCRB transcripts were what got sequenced. Assay used: immunoSEQ multiplex PCR; TCRdb lists only in-frame clones, some missing. Seen here are about 340,000 clones, about 13% observed once, and the top ten hold approximately 0.016%. CD45RO/CCR7/CD25/CD127/CD95/CD27 staining was used to isolate CD4+ naive, central memory, regulatory and stem cell-like memory cells by sorting. Every sorted population was more than 95% pure. Findings and caveats of the study: Type 1 diabetes patients had VDJ junctions that carried fewer insertions and more deletions. Among patients with Type 1 diabetes, TCRB CDR3s were moderately but significantly shorter in every one of the four CD4+ subsets.

This chain connects TRBV2 to TRBJ1-5; D is perhaps TRBD1 (6 bases). This TCR was sampled from a young woman with type 1 diabetes. Sequenced sample: naive CD4+ T cells from blood. The CDR3 bases are TGTGCCAGCACGAACAGGGAAAGCAATCAGCCCCAGCATTTT. Its protein is CASTNRESNQPQHF.